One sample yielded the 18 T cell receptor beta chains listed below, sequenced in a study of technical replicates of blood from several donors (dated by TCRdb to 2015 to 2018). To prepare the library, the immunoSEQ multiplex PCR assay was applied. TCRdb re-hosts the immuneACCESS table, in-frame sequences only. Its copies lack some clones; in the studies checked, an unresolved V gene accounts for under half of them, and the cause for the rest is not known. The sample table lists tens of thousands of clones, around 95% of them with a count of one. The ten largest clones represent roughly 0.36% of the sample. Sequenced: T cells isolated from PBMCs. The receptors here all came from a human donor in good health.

The CDR3 region has the DNA TGTGCCAGCAGCCACTCTGGCGGGACAGATACGCAGTATTTT. Translated, it gives CASSHSGGTDTQYF. The rearrangement uses TRBV7-2 and TRBJ2-3, with D possibly being TRBD2 (5 bases). The length of the CDR3 is 14 residues. Trimming stripped 5 bases from V and 3 bases from J, with 12 bases between. CDR1 and CDR2 from the germline V gene are SGHTA and FQGNSA.

CDR3 DNA sequence: TGCGCCAGCAGCCAAGATCTCAGCCTAGCGGGAGACAACGGGGAGCTGTTTTTT. Protein product: CASSQDLSLAGDNGELFF. V and J are TRBV4-3 and TRBJ2-2; 10 bases fit TRBD2. CDR1 and CDR2 from the germline V gene are LGHNA and YSLEER. The CDR3 runs 18 residues. V dropped 0 bases and J dropped 7; count of bases not matched to a gene: 11.

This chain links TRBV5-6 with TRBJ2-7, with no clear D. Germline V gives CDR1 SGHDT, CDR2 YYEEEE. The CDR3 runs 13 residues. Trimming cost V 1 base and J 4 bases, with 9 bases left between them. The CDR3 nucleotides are TGTGCCAGCAGCTTGCCAGGATTTTACGAGCAGTACTTC. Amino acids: CASSLPGFYEQYF.

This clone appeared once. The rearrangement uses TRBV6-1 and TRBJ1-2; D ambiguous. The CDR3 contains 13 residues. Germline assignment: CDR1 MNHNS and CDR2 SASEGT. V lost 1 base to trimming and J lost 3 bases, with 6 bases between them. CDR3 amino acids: CASSEEHHYGYTF. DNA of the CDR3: TGTGCCAGCAGTGAAGAACACCACTATGGCTACACCTTC.

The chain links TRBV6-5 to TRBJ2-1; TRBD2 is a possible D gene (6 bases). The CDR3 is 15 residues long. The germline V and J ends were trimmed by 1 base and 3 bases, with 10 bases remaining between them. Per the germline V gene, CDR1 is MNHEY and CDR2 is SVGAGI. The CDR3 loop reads CASSYFREIYNEQFF. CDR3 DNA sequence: TGTGCCAGCAGTTACTTCCGGGAGATCTACAATGAGCAGTTCTTC.

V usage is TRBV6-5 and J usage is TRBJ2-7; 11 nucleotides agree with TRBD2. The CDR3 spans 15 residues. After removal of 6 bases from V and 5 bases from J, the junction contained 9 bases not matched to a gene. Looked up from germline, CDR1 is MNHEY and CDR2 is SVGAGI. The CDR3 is CASSSNLAGGHEQYF. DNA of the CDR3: TGTGCCAGCAGCTCGAACCTAGCGGGAGGCCACGAGCAGTACTTC.

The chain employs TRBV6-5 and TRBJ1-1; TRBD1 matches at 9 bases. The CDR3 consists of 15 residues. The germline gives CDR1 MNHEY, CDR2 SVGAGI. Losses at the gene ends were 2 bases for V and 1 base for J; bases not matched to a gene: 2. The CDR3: CASSYGTGSNTEAFF. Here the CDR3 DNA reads TGTGCCAGCAGTTACGGGACAGGGTCGAACACTGAAGCTTTCTTT.

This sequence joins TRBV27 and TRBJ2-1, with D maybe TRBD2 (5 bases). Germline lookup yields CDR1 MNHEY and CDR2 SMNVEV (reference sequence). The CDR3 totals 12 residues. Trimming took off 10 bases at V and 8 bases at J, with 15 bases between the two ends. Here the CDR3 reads CATSRGVDEQFF. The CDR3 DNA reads TGTGCCACTTCTCGGGGAGTCGATGAGCAGTTCTTC.

CDR3 region: CSVDGTRAGLSYEQYF. CDR3 DNA sequence: TGCAGCGTTGACGGGACCCGAGCGGGCCTCTCCTACGAGCAGTACTTC. V and J are TRBV29-1 and TRBJ2-7; a possible D gene is TRBD2 (6 bases). Germline V CDR1 and CDR2: SQVTM, ANQGSEA. Trimming pared 3 bases from V and 0 bases from J, leaving 18 bases between. CDR3 length: 16 residues.

Here the CDR3 reads CASSLELAETQYF. The CDR3, as DNA: TGTGCCAGCAGCTTGGAGCTAGCGGAGACCCAGTACTTC. The V call is TRBV5-4, the J call TRBJ2-5; tentatively, D is TRBD2 (6 bases). The germline V and J ends were trimmed by 0 bases and 5 bases, with 8 bases remaining between them. The germline CDR1 and CDR2 sequences are SGHNT and YYREEE (reference sequence). This CDR3 contains 13 residues. Full variable domain (missing parts from reference TRBV5-4 and TRBJ2-5): ETGVTQSPTHLIKTRGQQVTLRCSSQSGHNTVSWYQQALGQGPQFIFQYYREEENGRGNFPPRFSGLQFPNYSSELNVNALELDDSALYLCASSLELAETQYFGPGTRLLVL.

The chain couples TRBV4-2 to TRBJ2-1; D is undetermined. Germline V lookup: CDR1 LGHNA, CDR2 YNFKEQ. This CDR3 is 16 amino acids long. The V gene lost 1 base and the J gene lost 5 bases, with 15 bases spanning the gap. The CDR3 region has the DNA TGTGCCAGCAGCCAAGGATCTGGCGCCCAGGACAATGAGCAGTTCTTC. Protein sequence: CASSQGSGAQDNEQFF.

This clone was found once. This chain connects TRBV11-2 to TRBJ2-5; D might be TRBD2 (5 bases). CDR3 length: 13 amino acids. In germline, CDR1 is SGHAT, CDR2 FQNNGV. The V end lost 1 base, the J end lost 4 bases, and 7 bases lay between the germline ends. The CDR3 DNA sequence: TGTGCCAGCAGCTTAGGGAGGACAGAGACCCAGTACTTC. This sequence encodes CASSLGRTETQYF.

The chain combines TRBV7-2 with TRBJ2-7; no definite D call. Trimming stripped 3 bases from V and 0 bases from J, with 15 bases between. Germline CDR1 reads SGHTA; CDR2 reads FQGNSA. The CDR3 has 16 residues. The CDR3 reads CASSFLYPDSSYEQYF. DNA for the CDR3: TGTGCCAGCAGCTTTTTATATCCTGATAGCTCCTACGAGCAGTACTTC.

The CDR3 loop reads CAIRSRGAGNTIYF. Here the CDR3 DNA reads TGTGCCATCAGGAGCCGCGGGGCTGGAAACACCATATATTTT. V is TRBV10-3 and J is TRBJ1-3; D not resolved. This CDR3 region has 14 residues. Germline V lookup: CDR1 ENHRY, CDR2 SYGVKD. Trimming took 6 bases from V and 2 from J, leaving 11 bases between them.

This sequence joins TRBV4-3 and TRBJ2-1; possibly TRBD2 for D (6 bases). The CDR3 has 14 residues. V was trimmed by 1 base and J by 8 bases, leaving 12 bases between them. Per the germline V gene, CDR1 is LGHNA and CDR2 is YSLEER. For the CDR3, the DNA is TGCGCCAGCAGCCAAGTGGACTGGGGGGATGAGCAGTTCTTC. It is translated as CASSQVDWGDEQFF.

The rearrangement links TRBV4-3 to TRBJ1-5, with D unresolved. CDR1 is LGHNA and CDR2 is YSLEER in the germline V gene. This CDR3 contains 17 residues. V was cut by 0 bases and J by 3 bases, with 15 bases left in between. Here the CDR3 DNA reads TGCGCCAGCAGCCAAGATAGAGGGATGGGGTCCAATCAGCCCCAGCATTTT. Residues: CASSQDRGMGSNQPQHF.

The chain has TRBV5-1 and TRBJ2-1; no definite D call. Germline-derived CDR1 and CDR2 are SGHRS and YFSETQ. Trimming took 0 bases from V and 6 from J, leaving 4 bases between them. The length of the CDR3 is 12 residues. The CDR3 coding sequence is TGCGCCAGCAGCTTGGCCCTCAATGAGCAGTTCTTC. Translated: CASSLALNEQFF.

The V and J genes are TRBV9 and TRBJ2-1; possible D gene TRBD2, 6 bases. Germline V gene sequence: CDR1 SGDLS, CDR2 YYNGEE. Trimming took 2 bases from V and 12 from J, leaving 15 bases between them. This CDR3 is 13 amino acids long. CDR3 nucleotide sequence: TGTGCCAGCAGCGTCGACGGGAGACTGGGGCAGTTCTTC. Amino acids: CASSVDGRLGQFF.